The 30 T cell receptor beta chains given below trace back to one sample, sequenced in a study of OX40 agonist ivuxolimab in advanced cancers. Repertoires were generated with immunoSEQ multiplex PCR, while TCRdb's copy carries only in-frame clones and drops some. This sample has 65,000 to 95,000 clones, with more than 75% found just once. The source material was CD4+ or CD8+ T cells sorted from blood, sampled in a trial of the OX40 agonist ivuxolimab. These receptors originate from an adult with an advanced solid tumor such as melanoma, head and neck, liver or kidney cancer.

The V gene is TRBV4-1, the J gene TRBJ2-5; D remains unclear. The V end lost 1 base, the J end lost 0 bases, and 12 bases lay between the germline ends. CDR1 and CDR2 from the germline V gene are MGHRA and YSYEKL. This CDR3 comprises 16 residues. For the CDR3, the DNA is TGCGCCAGCAGCCAAGGCTGGCAGGCCAACCAAGAGACCCAGTACTTC. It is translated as CASSQGWQANQETQYF.

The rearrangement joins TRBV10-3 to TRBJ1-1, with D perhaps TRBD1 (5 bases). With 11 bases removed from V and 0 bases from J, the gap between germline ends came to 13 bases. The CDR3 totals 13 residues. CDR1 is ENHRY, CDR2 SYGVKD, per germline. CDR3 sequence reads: CAVRGMMNTEAFF. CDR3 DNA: TGTGCCGTACGGGGGATGATGAACACTGAAGCTTTCTTT.

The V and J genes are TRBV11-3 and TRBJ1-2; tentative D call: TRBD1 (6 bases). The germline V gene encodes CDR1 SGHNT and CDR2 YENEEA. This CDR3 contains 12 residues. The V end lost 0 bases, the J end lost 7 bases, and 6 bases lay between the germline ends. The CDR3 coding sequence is TGTGCCAGCAGCTTAGAAGGGGGTGGCTACACCTTC. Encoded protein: CASSLEGGGYTF.

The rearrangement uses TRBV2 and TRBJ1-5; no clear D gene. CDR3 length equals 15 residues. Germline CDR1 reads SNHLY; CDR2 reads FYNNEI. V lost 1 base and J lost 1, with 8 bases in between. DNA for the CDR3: TGTGCCAGCAGTGAAGGCGGGTTAAGCAATCAGCCCCAGCATTTT. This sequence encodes CASSEGGLSNQPQHF.

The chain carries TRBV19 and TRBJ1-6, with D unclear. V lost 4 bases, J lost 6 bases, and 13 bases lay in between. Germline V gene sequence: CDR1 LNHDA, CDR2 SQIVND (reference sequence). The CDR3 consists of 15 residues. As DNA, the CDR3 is TGTGCCAGTAGTACCCTCGGTACCGTTAATTCACCCCTCCACTTT. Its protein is CASSTLGTVNSPLHF.

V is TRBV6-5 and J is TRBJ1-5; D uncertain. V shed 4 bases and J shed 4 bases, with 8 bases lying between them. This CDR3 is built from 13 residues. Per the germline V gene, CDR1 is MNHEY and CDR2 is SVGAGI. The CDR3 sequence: CASSSERNQPQHF. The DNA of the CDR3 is TGTGCCAGCAGTTCGGAGAGAAATCAGCCCCAGCATTTT.

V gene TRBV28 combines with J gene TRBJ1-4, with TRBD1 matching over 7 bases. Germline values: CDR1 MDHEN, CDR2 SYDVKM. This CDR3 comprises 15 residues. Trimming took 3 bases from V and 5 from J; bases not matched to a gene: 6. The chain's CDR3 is CASSLLRGENEKLFF. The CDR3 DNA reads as TGTGCCAGCAGTTTGCTCAGGGGGGAGAATGAAAAACTGTTTTTT.

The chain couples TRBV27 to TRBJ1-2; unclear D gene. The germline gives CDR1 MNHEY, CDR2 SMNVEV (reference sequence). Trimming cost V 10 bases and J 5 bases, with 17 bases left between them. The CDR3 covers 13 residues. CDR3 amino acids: CATAPAWAYGYTF. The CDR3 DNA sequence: TGTGCCACCGCGCCAGCATGGGCATATGGCTACACCTTC.

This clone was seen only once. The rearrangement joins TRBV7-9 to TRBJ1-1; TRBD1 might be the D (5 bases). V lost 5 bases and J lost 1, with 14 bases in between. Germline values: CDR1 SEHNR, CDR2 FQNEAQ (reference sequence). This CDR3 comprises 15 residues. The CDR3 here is CASSAPQQENTEAFF. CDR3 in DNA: TGTGCCAGCAGCGCACCACAACAGGAGAACACTGAAGCTTTCTTT.

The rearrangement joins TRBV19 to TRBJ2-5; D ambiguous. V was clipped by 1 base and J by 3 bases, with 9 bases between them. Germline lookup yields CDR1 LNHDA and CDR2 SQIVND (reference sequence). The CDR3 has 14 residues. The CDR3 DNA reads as TGTGCCAGTAGTATAGCCCCCCAGAAAGAGACCCAGTACTTC. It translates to CASSIAPQKETQYF.

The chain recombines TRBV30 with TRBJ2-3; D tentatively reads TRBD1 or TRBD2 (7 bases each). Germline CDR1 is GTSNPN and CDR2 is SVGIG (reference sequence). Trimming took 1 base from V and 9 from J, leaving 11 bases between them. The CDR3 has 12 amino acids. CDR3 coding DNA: TGTGCCTGGAGTGGGGGGGGACAGACGCAGTATTTT. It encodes CAWSGGGQTQYF.

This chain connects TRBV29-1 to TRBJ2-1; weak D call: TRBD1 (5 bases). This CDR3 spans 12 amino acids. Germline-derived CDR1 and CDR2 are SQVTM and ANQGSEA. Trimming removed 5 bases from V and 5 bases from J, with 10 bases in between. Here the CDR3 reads CSVSRVNNEQFF. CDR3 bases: TGCAGCGTTTCCAGGGTTAACAATGAGCAGTTCTTC.

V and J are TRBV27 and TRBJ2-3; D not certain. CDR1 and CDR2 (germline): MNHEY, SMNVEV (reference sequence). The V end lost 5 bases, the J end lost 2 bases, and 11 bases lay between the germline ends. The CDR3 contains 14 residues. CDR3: CASSPRLPTDTQYF. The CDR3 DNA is TGTGCCAGCAGTCCCCGACTCCCCACAGATACGCAGTATTTT.

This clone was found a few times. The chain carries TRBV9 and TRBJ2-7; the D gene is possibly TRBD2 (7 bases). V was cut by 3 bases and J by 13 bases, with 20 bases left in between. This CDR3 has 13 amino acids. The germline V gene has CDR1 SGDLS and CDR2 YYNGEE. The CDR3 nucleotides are TGTGCCAGCAGCGGGGGGGGGAGGACAGAAACCTACTTC. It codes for CASSGGGRTETYF.

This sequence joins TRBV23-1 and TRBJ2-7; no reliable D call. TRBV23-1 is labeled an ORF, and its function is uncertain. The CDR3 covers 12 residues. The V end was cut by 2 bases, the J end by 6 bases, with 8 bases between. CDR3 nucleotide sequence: TGCGCCAGCAGTCAACCCTTATGCGAGCAGTACTTC. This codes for CASSQPLCEQYF.

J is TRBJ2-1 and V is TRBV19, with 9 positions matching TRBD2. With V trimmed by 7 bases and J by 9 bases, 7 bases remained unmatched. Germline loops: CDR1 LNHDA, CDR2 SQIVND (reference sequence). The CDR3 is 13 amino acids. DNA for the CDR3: TGTGCCAGTAAGGTAGCGGGAGAGGGTGAGCAGTTCTTC. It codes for CASKVAGEGEQFF.

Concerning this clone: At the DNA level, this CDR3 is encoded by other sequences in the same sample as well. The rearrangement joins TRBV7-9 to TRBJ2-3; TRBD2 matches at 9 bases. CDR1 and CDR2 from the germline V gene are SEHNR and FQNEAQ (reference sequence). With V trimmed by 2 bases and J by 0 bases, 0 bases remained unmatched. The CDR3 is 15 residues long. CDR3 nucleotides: TGTGCCAGCAGCTTAACTAGCGGGAGCACAGATACGCAGTATTTT. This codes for CASSLTSGSTDTQYF.

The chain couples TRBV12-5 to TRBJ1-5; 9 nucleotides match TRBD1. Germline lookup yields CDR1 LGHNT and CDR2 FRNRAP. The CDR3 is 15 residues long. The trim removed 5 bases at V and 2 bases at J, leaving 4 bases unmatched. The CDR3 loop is CASGLRDRGNQPQHF. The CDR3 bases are TGTGCTAGTGGTCTACGGGACAGGGGCAATCAGCCCCAGCATTTT. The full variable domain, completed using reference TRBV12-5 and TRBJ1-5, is DARVTQTPRHKVTEMGQEVTMRCQPILGHNTVFWYRQTMMQGLELLAYFRNRAPLDDSGMPKDRFSAEMPDATLATLKIQPSEPRDSAVYFCASGLRDRGNQPQHFGDGTRLSIL.

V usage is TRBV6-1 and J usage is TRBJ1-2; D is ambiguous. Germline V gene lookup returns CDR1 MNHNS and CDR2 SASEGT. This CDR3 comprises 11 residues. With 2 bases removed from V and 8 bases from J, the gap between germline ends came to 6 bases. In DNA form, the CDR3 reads TGTGCCAGCAGTGAATACGGGGGCTACACCTTC. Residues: CASSEYGGYTF.

CDR3 residues: CASSIDPRDYEQYF. CDR3 in DNA: TGCGCCAGCAGCATTGACCCCCGAGACTACGAGCAGTACTTC. V and J are TRBV5-1 and TRBJ2-7; no clear D. The germline V gene encodes CDR1 SGHRS and CDR2 YFSETQ. Trimming took off 4 bases at V and 3 bases at J, with 14 bases between the two ends. CDR3 length equals 14 residues.

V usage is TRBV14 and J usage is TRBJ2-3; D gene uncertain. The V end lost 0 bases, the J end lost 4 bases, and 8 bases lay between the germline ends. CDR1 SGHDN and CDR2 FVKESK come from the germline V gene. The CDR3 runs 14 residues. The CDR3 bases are TGTGCCAGCAGCCAAGAAAGATGGGCAGATACGCAGTATTTT. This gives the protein CASSQERWADTQYF.

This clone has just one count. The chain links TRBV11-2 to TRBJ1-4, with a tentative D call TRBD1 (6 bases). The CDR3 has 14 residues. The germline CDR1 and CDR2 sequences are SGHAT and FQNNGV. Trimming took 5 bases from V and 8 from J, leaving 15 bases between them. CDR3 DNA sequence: TGTGCCAGCAGCCGAACAGGGATGTGGGAAAAACTGTTTTTT. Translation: CASSRTGMWEKLFF.

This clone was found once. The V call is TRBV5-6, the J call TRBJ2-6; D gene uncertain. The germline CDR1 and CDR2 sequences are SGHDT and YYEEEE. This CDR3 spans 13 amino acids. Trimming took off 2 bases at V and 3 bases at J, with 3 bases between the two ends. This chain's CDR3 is CASSFRGANVLTF. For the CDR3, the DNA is TGTGCCAGCAGCTTCCGTGGGGCCAACGTCCTGACTTTC.

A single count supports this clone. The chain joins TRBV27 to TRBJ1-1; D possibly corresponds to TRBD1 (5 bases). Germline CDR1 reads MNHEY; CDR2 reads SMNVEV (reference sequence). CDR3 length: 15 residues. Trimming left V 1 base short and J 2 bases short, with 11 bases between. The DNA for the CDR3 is TGTGCCAGCAGTTTATTAGGGGCCGCTAACACTGAAGCTTTCTTT. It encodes CASSLLGAANTEAFF.

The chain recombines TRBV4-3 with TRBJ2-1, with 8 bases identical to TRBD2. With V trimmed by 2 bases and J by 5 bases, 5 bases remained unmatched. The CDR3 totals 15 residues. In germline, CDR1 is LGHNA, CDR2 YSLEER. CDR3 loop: CASSQLAGINNEQFF. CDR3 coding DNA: TGCGCCAGCAGCCAACTAGCGGGTATTAACAATGAGCAGTTCTTC.

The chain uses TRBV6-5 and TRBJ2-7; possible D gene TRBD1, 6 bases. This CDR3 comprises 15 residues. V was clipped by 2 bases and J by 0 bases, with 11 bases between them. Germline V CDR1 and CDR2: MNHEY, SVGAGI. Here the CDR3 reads CASSYKGVSSYEQYF. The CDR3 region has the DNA TGTGCCAGCAGTTACAAGGGGGTGAGCTCCTACGAGCAGTACTTC.

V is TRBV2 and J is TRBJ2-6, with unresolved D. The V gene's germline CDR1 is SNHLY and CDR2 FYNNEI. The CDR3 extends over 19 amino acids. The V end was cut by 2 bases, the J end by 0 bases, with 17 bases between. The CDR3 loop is CASSELSRTVSSGANVLTF. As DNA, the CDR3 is TGTGCCAGCAGTGAATTGTCTCGGACGGTAAGCTCTGGGGCCAACGTCCTGACTTTC. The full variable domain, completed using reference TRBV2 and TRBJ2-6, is EPEVTQTPSHQVTQMGQEVILRCVPISNHLYFYWYRQILGQKVEFLVSFYNNEISEKSEIFDDQFSVERPDGSNFTLKIRSTKLEDSAMYFCASSELSRTVSSGANVLTFGAGSRLTVL.

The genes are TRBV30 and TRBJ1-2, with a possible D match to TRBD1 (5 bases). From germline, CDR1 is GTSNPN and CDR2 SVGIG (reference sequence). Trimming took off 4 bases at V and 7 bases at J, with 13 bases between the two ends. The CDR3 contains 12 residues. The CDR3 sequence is CAWKGGVLGYTF. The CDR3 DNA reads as TGTGCCTGGAAAGGAGGGGTGCTTGGCTACACCTTC. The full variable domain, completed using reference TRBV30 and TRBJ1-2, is SQTIHQWPATLVQPVGSPLSLECTVEGTSNPNLYWYRQAAGRGLQLLFYSVGIGQISSEVPQNLSASRPQDRQFILSSKKLLLSDSGFYLCAWKGGVLGYTFGSGTRLTVV.

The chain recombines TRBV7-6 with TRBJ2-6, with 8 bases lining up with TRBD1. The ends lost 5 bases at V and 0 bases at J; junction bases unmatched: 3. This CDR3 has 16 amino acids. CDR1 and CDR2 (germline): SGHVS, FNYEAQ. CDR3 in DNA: TGTGCCAGCAGCCTTACAGGGGGCTCTGGGGCCAACGTCCTGACTTTC. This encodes CASSLTGGSGANVLTF. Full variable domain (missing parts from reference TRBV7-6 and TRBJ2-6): GAGVSQSPRYKVTKRGQDVALRCDPISGHVSLYWYRQALGQGPEFLTYFNYEAQQDKSGLPNDRFSAERPEGSISTLTIQRTEQRDSAMYRCASSLTGGSGANVLTFGAGSRLTVL.

This chain's CDR3 is CASSLWDPGQGTPYEQYF. CDR3 in DNA: TGTGCCAGCAGTTTATGGGACCCGGGACAGGGTACCCCCTACGAGCAGTACTTC. The genes are TRBV27 and TRBJ2-5; 9 nucleotides line up with TRBD1. Judging by the DNA end, TRBJ2-7 fits better; the J call may be wrong. The CDR3 has 18 residues. The germline V gene encodes CDR1 MNHEY and CDR2 SMNVEV (reference sequence).